This T cell receptor (beta chain) originates from a study of human T cells and chemical hapten exposure. Turning to the study itself: Doses of diphenylcyclopropenone went to the patients' scalps weekly throughout the approximately 22-week study.

Documented time point: patch test 1, 2 weeks after DPC sensitization. The treatment is: therapeutic diphenylcyclopropenone sensitization with weekly scalp DPC. Germline values: CDR1 SGHRS, CDR2 YFSETQ. V was cut by 0 bases and J by 5 bases, with 12 bases left in between. This CDR3 contains 15 residues. This clonotype occurred many times. TCRdb ran MiXCR on the RACE reads and lists one entry per CDR3 protein. This table holds around 380,000 distinct CDR3 sequences, 4.8% found once. The sample here was whole blood, taken in connection with sensitization to the hapten diphenylcyclopropenone (DPC). The origin of this receptor is a woman aged 45-60 years with alopecia areata. Some clones in this sample may be carry-over from other donors' samples. This rearrangement joins TRBV5-1 to TRBJ2-4; possibly TRBD1 or TRBD2 for D (5 bases each). The CDR3 is CASSLEWGKQNIQYF. The CDR3 nucleotides read TGCGCCAGCAGCTTGGAATGGGGGAAGCAAAACATTCAGTACTTC.